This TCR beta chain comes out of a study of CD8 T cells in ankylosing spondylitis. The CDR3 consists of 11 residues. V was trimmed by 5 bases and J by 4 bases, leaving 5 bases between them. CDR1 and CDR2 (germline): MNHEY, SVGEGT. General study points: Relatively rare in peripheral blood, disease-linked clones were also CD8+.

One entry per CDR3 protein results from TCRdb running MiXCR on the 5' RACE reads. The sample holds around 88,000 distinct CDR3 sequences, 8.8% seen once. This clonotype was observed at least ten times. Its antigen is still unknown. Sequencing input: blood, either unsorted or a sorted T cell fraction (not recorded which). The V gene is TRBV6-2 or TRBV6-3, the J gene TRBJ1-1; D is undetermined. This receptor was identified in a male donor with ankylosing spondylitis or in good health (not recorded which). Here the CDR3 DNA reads TGTGCCAGCAGTCTCCTCACTGAAGCTTTCTTT. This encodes CASSLLTEAFF.